One sample yielded the 11 T cell receptor beta chains listed below, sequenced in a study of PD-L1 blockade in urothelial cancer. Data came from immunoSEQ multiplex PCR; TCRdb stores just in-frame clones and leaves some out. The sample shows roughly 95,000 clones, 87% of them seen only once. Sample time point: pretreatment peripheral blood. Sequencing used PBMCs, obtained around atezolizumab (anti-PD-L1) treatment. These receptors were collected from a man aged 55-75 years with urothelial cancer.

The rearrangement uses TRBV5-1 and TRBJ1-1; TRBD1 might be the D (6 bases). Germline values: CDR1 SGHRS, CDR2 YFSETQ. This CDR3 spans 14 amino acids. Between the trimmed V and J ends, which lost 1 base and 5 bases, there was a span of 12 bases. The CDR3 loop reads CASSLYRENTEAFF. Written as DNA, the CDR3 is TGCGCCAGCAGCTTGTACAGGGAAAATACTGAAGCTTTCTTT. Full variable domain (rest looked up from reference TRBV5-1 and TRBJ1-1): KAGVTQTPRYLIKTRGQQVTLSCSPISGHRSVSWYQQTPGQGLQFLFEYFSETQRNKGNFPGRFSGRQFSNSRSEMNVSTLELGDSALYLCASSLYRENTEAFFGQGTRLTVV.

The chain carries TRBV10-3 and TRBJ2-2; D not certain. Germline V lookup: CDR1 ENHRY, CDR2 SYGVKD. The CDR3 is 14 amino acids. V lost 7 bases and J 1 base, leaving 10 bases between the germline ends. The CDR3 nucleotides read TGTGCCATCATAGCTACTTTGAACACCGGGGAGCTGTTTTTT. Translating it yields CAIIATLNTGELFF.

The chain has TRBV5-4 and TRBJ2-3, with D perhaps matching TRBD1 (6 bases). Trimming took 2 bases from V and 1 from J, leaving 11 bases between them. The CDR3 consists of 15 residues. CDR1 SGHNT and CDR2 YYREEE come from the germline V gene (reference sequence). In DNA, the CDR3 is TGTGCCAGCAGCTTTCCAGGGGTTCGCACAGATACGCAGTATTTT. It specifies CASSFPGVRTDTQYF.

The gene calls are TRBV27 and TRBJ2-3; a weak D match, TRBD2 (7 bases). The V end lost 0 bases, the J end lost 3 bases, and 10 bases lay between the germline ends. Germline V gene lookup returns CDR1 MNHEY and CDR2 SMNVEV (reference sequence). CDR3 length: 15 amino acids. This chain's CDR3 is CASSLSGGGTDTQYF. The CDR3 DNA is TGTGCCAGCAGTTTATCAGGGGGGGGGACAGATACGCAGTATTTT.

The chain has TRBV7-2 and TRBJ1-4; 7 bases agree with TRBD1. Germline trimming cut 4 bases from V and 1 base from J; bases unmatched to any gene: 3. This CDR3 is 15 amino acids long. In germline, CDR1 is SGHTA, CDR2 FQGNSA. The chain's CDR3 is CASSSYRGTNEKLFF. In DNA, the CDR3 is TGTGCCAGCAGCTCCTACAGGGGAACTAATGAAAAACTGTTTTTT.

The rearrangement uses TRBV7-8 and TRBJ2-1; 8 bases map to TRBD1. Germline trimming cut 5 bases from V and 1 base from J; bases unmatched to any gene: 7. CDR1 and CDR2 from the germline V gene are SGHVS and FQNEAQ. The CDR3 contains 16 residues. The CDR3 DNA reads TGTGCCAGCAGCCGACGACAGGGGACGTCCTACAATGAGCAGTTCTTC. Protein sequence: CASSRRQGTSYNEQFF.

The chain combines TRBV5-6 with TRBJ2-7, with D possibly TRBD1 on 7 matching bases. The CDR3 is 16 amino acids. V was pared by 3 bases and J by 4 bases, with 20 bases between. Germline-derived CDR1 and CDR2 are SGHDT and YYEEEE. CDR3 bases: TGTGCCAGCAGCTACTACGCGGGACAGATTAAGTACGAGCAGTACTTC. Encoded protein: CASSYYAGQIKYEQYF.

This clone was counted a few times. The J gene is TRBJ1-1, the V gene TRBV14; a weak D match, TRBD1 (6 bases). Per the germline V gene, CDR1 is SGHDN and CDR2 is FVKESK. The CDR3 has 13 amino acids. Trimming removed 4 bases at V and 8 bases at J, with 14 bases between. The CDR3 sequence: CASSLSGGPEAFF. In DNA, the CDR3 is TGTGCCAGCAGCCTCAGCGGGGGGCCCGAAGCTTTCTTT.

This sequence joins TRBV30 and TRBJ1-2; TRBD1 might be the D (6 bases). The length of the CDR3 is 13 residues. Trimming took 0 bases from V and 5 from J, leaving 10 bases between them. Germline V lookup: CDR1 GTSNPN, CDR2 SVGIG (reference sequence). CDR3 nucleotides: TGTGCCTGGAGTGTACAGGGATTTTATGGCTACACCTTC. It translates to CAWSVQGFYGYTF. The complete variable domain, with remaining parts taken from reference TRBV30 and TRBJ1-2, reads SQTIHQWPATLVQPVGSPLSLECTVEGTSNPNLYWYRQAAGRGLQLLFYSVGIGQISSEVPQNLSASRPQDRQFILSSKKLLLSDSGFYLCAWSVQGFYGYTFGSGTRLTVV.

The V gene is TRBV9, the J gene TRBJ2-3; D is uncertain. This CDR3 contains 16 residues. Germline V gene lookup returns CDR1 SGDLS and CDR2 YYNGEE. Deletions cut 4 bases from V and 2 bases from J, with 17 bases between. The CDR3 DNA is TGTGCCAGCAGCCTCCATGACGGAGCTTTCACAGATACGCAGTATTTT. Amino acid sequence: CASSLHDGAFTDTQYF. Full variable domain (outside the CDR3, taken from reference TRBV9 and TRBJ2-3): DSGVTQTPKHLITATGQRVTLRCSPRSGDLSVYWYQQSLDQGLQFLIQYYNGEERAKGNILERFSAQQFPDLHSELNLSSLELGDSALYFCASSLHDGAFTDTQYFGPGTRLTVL.

The rearrangement joins TRBV5-5 to TRBJ2-5; 9 bases match TRBD1. The germline CDR1 and CDR2 sequences are SGHKS and YYEKEE (reference sequence). This CDR3 has 13 amino acids. V lost 5 bases, J lost 5 bases, and 4 bases stayed unmatched. The CDR3 DNA follows: TGTGCCAGCAGAACAGGGGGCGCGGAGACCCAGTACTTC. It encodes CASRTGGAETQYF.